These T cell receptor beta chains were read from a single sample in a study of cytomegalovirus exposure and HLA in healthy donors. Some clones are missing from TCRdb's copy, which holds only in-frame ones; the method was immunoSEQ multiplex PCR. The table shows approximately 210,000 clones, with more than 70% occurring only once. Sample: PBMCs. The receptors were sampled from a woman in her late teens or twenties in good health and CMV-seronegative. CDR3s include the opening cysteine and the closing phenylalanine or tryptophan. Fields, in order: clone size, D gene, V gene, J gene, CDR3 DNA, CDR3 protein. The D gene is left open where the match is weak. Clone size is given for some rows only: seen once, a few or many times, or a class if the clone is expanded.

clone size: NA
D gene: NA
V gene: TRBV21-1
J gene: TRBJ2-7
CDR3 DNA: TGTGCCAGCAGCAGACAGGACACCCAGGGGTACGAGCAGTACTTC
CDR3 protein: CASSRQDTQGYEQYF

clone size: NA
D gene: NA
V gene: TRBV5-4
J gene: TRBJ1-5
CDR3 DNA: TGTGCCAGCAAACCAGCGAGATGGAGCAATCAGCCCCAGCATTTT
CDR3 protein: CASKPARWSNQPQHF

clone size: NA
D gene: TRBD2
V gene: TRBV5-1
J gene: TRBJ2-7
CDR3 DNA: TGCGCCAGCAGCTTGAGGGTGAGCCAGCGGGGGGCCTACGAGCAGTACTTC
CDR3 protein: CASSLRVSQRGAYEQYF

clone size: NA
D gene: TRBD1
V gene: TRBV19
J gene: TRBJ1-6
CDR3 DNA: TGTGCCAGTAGTCCCACAGGGGGCTATAATTCACCCCTCCACTTT
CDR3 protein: CASSPTGGYNSPLHF

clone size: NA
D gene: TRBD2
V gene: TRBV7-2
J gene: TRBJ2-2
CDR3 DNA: TGTGCCAGCAGCCATAGAGGCAAACTAGCGGGATCCACCGGGGAGCTGTTTTTT
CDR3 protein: CASSHRGKLAGSTGELFF

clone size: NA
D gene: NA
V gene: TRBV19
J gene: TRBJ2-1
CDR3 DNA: TGTGCCAGTAGTATAGGGGCAGGGGATAATGAGCAGTTCTTC
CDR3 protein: CASSIGAGDNEQFF

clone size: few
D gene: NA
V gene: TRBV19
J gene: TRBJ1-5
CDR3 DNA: TGTGCCACCGACCCAGGGGCTCAGCCCCAGCATTTT
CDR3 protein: CATDPGAQPQHF

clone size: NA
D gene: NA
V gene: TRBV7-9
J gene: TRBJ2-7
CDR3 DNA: TGTGCCAGCGGTCGAGACAGCACCTACGAGCAGTACTTC
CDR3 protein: CASGRDSTYEQYF

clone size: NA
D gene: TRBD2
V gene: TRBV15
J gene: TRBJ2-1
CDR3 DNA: TGTGCCACCAGCAGTTTAATAGCGGGAGGCTACAATGAGCAGTTCTTC
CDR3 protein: CATSSLIAGGYNEQFF

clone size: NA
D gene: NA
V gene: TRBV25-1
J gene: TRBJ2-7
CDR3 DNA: TGTGCCAGCAGTGAATCGGGACTCTCCTACGAGCAGTACTTC
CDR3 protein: CASSESGLSYEQYF

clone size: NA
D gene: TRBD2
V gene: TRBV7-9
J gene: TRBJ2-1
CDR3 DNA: TGTGCCAGCAGCACCCCCGGGGGGTATGGGGCCAATGAGCAGTTCTTC
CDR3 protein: CASSTPGGYGANEQFF

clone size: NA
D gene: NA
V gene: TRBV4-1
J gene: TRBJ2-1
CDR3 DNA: TGCGCCAGCAGCCCCTCGGGGAACTCCTACAATGAGCAGTTCTTC
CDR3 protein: CASSPSGNSYNEQFF

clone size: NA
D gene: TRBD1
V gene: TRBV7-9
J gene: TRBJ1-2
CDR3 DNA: TGTGCCAGCAGCCAGAGGGACAGGGGCCGGGGATATGATGGCTACACCTTC
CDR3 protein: CASSQRDRGRGYDGYTF

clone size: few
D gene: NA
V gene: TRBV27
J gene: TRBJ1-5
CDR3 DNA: TGTGCCAGCAGTTTAAGGCAGGAAAATCAGCCCCAGCATTTT
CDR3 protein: CASSLRQENQPQHF

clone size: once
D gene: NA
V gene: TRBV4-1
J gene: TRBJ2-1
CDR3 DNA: TGCGCCAGCAGCTCGATAGCGCGAAGCTCCTACAATGAGCAGTTCTTC
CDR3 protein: CASSSIARSSYNEQFF

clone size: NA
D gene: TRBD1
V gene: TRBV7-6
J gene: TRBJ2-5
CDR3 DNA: TGTGCCAGCAGCCCCCCTTCAGATATCCGGGACAGTTTATGGGAGACCCAGTACTTC
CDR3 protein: CASSPPSDIRDSLWETQYF

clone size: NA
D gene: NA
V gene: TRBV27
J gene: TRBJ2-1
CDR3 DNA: TGTGCCAGCAGTTTATCATTAGCTGATTACTCCTACAATGAGCAGTTCTTC
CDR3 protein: CASSLSLADYSYNEQFF

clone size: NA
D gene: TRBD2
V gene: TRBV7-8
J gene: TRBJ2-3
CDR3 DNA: TGTGCCAGCAGCTTTCTTGGGACTAGCGGGGGTGGAGATACGCAGTATTTT
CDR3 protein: CASSFLGTSGGGDTQYF

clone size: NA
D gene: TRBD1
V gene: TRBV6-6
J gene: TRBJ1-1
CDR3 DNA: TGTGCCAGCAGAGAGACAGGGGGCAACACTGAAGCTTTCTTT
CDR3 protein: CASRETGGNTEAFF

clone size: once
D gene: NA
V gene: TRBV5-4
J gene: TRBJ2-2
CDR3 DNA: TGTGCCAGCAGCTTGCGGGCGGGGCCCCACACCGGGGAGCTGTTTTTT
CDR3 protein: CASSLRAGPHTGELFF

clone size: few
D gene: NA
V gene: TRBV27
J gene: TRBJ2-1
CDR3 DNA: TGTGCCAGCAGACGGTACTCCTACAATGAGCAGTTCTTC
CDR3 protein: CASRRYSYNEQFF

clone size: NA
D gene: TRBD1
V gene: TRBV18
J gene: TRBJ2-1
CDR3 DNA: TGTGCCAGCTCACCAGACAGGGGGGGCAATGAGCAGTTCTTC
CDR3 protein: CASSPDRGGNEQFF

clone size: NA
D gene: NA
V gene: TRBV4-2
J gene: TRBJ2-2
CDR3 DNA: TGTGCCAGCAGCCACGGCGCCGGGGGGGAGCTGTTTTTT
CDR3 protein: CASSHGAGGELFF

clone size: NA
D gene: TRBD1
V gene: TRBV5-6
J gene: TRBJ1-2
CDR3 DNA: TGTGCCAGCAGCTTGAGGGCAGGGGGGCTTGGCTACACCTTC
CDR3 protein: CASSLRAGGLGYTF

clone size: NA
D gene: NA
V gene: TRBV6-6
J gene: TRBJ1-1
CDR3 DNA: TGTGCCAGCAGTTACGGTGGGGCGAGTACTGAAGCTTTCTTT
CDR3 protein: CASSYGGASTEAFF

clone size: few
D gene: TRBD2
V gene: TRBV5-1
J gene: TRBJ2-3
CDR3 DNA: TGCGCCAGCAGCTTGGTCCCGACTAGCGGGGATCCTAGCACAGATACGCAGTATTTT
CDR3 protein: CASSLVPTSGDPSTDTQYF

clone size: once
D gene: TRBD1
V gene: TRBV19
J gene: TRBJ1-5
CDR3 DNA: TGTGCCAGTAGCGACAACAGGGGTCTTCGGAGCAATCAGCCCCAGCATTTT
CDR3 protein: CASSDNRGLRSNQPQHF

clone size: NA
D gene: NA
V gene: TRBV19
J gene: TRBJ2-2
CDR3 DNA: TGTGCCAGTAGTGGGGAGGCGGCAGGGACCACCGGGGAGCTGTTTTTT
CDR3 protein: CASSGEAAGTTGELFF

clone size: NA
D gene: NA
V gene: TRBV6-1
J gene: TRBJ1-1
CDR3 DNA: TGTGCCAGCAGTGCGACCTATACCGGGACTGAAGCTTTCTTT
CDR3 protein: CASSATYTGTEAFF

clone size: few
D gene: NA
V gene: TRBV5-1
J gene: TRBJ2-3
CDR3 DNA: TGCGCCAGCAGCTTGGGAGGAGATACGCAGTATTTT
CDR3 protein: CASSLGGDTQYF

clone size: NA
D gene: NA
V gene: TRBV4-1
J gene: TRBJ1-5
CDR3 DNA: TGCGCCAGCAGCCACAAAGTTGGACAGCGGTCGGATCAGCCCCAGCATTTT
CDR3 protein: CASSHKVGQRSDQPQHF

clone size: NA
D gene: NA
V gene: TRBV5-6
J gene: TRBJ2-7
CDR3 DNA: TGTGCCAGCAGCCTACGTGCGGGGTTCTACGAGCAGTACTTC
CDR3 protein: CASSLRAGFYEQYF

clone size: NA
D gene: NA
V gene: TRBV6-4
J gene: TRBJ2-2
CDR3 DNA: TGTGCCAGCAGTGACTCCGCCAGGTTTATTGGCACCGGGGAGCTGTTTTTT
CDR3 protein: CASSDSARFIGTGELFF

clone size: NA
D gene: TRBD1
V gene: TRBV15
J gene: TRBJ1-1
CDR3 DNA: TGTGCCACCAGCAGCCCCCGGGACAGCAGTTTTGAAGCTTTCTTT
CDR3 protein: CATSSPRDSSFEAFF

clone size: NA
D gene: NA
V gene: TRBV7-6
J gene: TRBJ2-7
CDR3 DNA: TGTGCCAGCAGCTCGGCGGGCTACGAGCAGTACTTC
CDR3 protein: CASSSAGYEQYF

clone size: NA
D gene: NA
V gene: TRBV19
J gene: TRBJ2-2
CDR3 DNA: TGTGCCAGTAGTACTCCTTACACCGGGGAGCTGTTTTTT
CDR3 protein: CASSTPYTGELFF

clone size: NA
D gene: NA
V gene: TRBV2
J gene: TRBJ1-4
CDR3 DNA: TGTGCCAGCAGAACGGGACAAGTAGGGGAAAAACTGTTTTTT
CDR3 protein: CASRTGQVGEKLFF

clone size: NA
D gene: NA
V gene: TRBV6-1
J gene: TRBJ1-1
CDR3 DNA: TGTGCCAGCAGTGAAGTTGGCAGGTGGTCGCTGGAAGCTTTCTTT
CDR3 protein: CASSEVGRWSLEAFF

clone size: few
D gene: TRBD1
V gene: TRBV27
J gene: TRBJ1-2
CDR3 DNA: TGTGCCAGCAGTTTGACAGGGACCTTCTATGGCTACACCTTC
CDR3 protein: CASSLTGTFYGYTF

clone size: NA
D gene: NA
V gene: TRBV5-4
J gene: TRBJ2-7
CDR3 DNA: TGTGCCAGCAGCTTCCGATTCTCCGGGACAGGGACTAGCGAGCAGTACTTC
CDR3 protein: CASSFRFSGTGTSEQYF

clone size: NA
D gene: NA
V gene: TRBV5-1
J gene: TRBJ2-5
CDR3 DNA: TGCGCCAGCATCGGCCAGGGACAAGAGACCCAGTACTTC
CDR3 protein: CASIGQGQETQYF

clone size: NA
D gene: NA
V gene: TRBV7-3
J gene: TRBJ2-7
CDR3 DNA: TGTGCCAGCAGCTTATTGGGCAGTACAAGCTCCTACGAGCAGTACTTC
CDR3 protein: CASSLLGSTSSYEQYF

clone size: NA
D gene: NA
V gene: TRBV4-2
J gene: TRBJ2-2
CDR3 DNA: TGTGCCAGCAGCCAAGATACTCGGAACACCGGGGAGCTGTTTTTT
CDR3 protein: CASSQDTRNTGELFF

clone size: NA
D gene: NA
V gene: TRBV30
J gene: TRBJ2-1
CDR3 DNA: TGTGCCTGGAGCCCCGGGGGGCAGGGTGAGCAGTTCTTC
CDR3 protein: CAWSPGGQGEQFF

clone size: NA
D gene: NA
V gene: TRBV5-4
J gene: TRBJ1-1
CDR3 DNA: TGTGCCAGCAGCTTGGAACAGAGGAACACTGAAGCTTTCTTT
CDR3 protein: CASSLEQRNTEAFF

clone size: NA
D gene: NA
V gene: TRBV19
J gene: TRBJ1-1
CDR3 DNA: TGTGCCAGTAGTATAGAGCAGGGTCAAACTGAAGCTTTCTTT
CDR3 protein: CASSIEQGQTEAFF